Reported below is one T cell receptor beta chain. Its antigen is not identified. CDR3 length: 11 amino acids. From germline, CDR1 is MNHNS and CDR2 SASEGT. The V and J ends lost 8 bases and 7 bases respectively, with 8 bases between them. Libraries for TCR beta were made by quantitative 5'-RACE with molecular barcodes. TCRdb processed the 5' RACE reads anew with MiXCR; each CDR3 protein has one entry. The sample contains about 840,000 distinct CDR3 sequences, over 9.5% of which appear only once. This specimen comes from a study of CD8 T cells in ankylosing spondylitis. General study points: Ankylosing spondylitis blood seemed to carry a telltale TCR beta motif made of seven or eight highly homologous variants.

The chain recombines TRBV6-1 with TRBJ2-2; no clear D. The specimen was blood, either unsorted or a sorted T cell fraction (not recorded which). The TCR originated in a male donor with ankylosing spondylitis. This CDR3 is CASHTHGELFF. CDR3 in DNA: TGTGCCAGCCACACGCACGGGGAGCTGTTTTTT.